A single sample gave rise to the 25 T cell receptor beta chains below, sequenced in a study of blood T cell repertoires in COVID-19. Clones were sequenced by immunoSEQ multiplex PCR, and TCRdb holds only the in-frame ones, with some missing. The top ten clones hold about 10% of a sample with hundreds of thousands of clones, over 70% of them seen once. What was sequenced was peripheral blood. These receptors were taken from a woman aged 70-85 years with COVID-19, enrolled during active disease.

The rearrangement uses TRBV27 and TRBJ2-2, with TRBD1 identical over 8 bases. There are 13 residues in the CDR3. The germline CDR1 and CDR2 sequences are MNHEY and SMNVEV (reference sequence). J gave up 6 bases and V 4 bases, and 1 base lay outside the gene matches. The CDR3 sequence: CASSYRGAGELFF. CDR3 coding DNA: TGTGCCAGCAGTTACAGGGGGGCCGGGGAGCTGTTTTTT.

The rearrangement uses TRBV7-9 and TRBJ2-3, with 11 bases lining up with TRBD1. The CDR3 consists of 17 residues. CDR1 is SEHNR, CDR2 FQNEAQ, per germline (reference sequence). With V trimmed by 4 bases and J by 3 bases, 9 bases remained unmatched. CDR3: CASSSSPGQGGTDTQYF. The CDR3 coding sequence is TGTGCCAGCAGCTCGTCCCCGGGACAGGGGGGAACAGATACGCAGTATTTT. The entire variable domain, with the rest obtained from reference TRBV7-9 and TRBJ2-3, is as follows: DTGVSQNPRHKITKRGQNVTFRCDPISEHNRLYWYRQTLGQGPEFLTYFQNEAQLEKSRLLSDRFSAERPKGSFSTLEIQRTEQGDSAMYLCASSSSPGQGGTDTQYFGPGTRLTVL.

V is TRBV9 and J is TRBJ2-2, with D maybe TRBD1 (5 bases). Trimming took off 4 bases at V and 6 bases at J, with 13 bases between the two ends. CDR3 length: 14 residues. CDR1 SGDLS and CDR2 YYNGEE come from the germline V gene. The CDR3 region has the DNA TGTGCCAGCAGCATAGAGGTCAGGGCCGGGGAGCTGTTTTTT. It translates to CASSIEVRAGELFF.

The J gene is TRBJ1-1, the V gene TRBV7-9; possible D gene TRBD1, 6 bases. CDR1 and CDR2 from the germline V gene are SEHNR and FQNEAQ (reference sequence). This CDR3 region has 13 residues. V dropped 5 bases and J dropped 1 base, with 8 bases sitting between them. The CDR3 nucleotides are TGTGCCAGCAGCCCCAGGGGGAACACTGAAGCTTTCTTT. Translating gives CASSPRGNTEAFF. Full variable domain (missing parts from reference TRBV7-9 and TRBJ1-1): DTGVSQNPRHKITKRGQNVTFRCDPISEHNRLYWYRQTLGQGPEFLTYFQNEAQLEKSRLLSDRFSAERPKGSFSTLEIQRTEQGDSAMYLCASSPRGNTEAFFGQGTRLTVV.

The rearrangement uses TRBV5-8 and TRBJ1-4; D perhaps matches TRBD1 (6 bases). Germline V gene lookup returns CDR1 SGHTS and CDR2 YDEGEE. V gave up 4 bases and J gave up 0 bases, with 13 bases separating them. This CDR3 spans 16 amino acids. As DNA, the CDR3 is TGTGCCAGCAGCAGTGACAGGCCCACAACTAATGAAAAACTGTTTTTT. Translation: CASSSDRPTTNEKLFF.

J is TRBJ1-4 and V is TRBV30; D is uncertain. The CDR3 totals 11 residues. Trimming cost V 1 base and J 8 bases, with 5 bases left between them. Germline V lookup: CDR1 GTSNPN, CDR2 SVGIG (reference sequence). The CDR3 region has the DNA TGTGCCTGGAGTGCCCGGGAAAAACTGTTTTTT. Its protein is CAWSAREKLFF.

Concerning this clone: At the DNA level, this CDR3 is encoded by other sequences in the same sample as well. The V gene is TRBV5-1, the J gene TRBJ1-1; TRBD1 is a possible D gene (6 bases). V lost 2 bases and J lost 1, with 6 bases in between. The CDR3 runs to 13 residues. Germline CDR1 SGHRS, CDR2 YFSETQ. CDR3 protein: CASSLQGNTEAFF. In DNA form, the CDR3 reads TGCGCCAGCAGCTTACAGGGGAACACTGAAGCTTTCTTT.

The rearrangement uses TRBV2 and TRBJ1-2, with D uncertain. The CDR3 runs to 12 residues. V was pared by 4 bases and J by 5 bases, with 8 bases between. Germline V gene sequence: CDR1 SNHLY, CDR2 FYNNEI. The CDR3 loop reads CASSGLQYGYTF. The DNA for the CDR3 is TGTGCCAGCAGTGGACTGCAATATGGCTACACCTTC.

The V and J genes are TRBV28 and TRBJ1-5; TRBD1 matches 10 bases. CDR3 size: 13 residues. Germline CDR1 is MDHEN and CDR2 is SYDVKM. With V trimmed by 6 bases and J by 6 bases, 2 bases remained unmatched. The CDR3 sequence: CASSGQGGQPQHF. DNA of the CDR3: TGTGCCAGCAGCGGACAGGGGGGTCAGCCCCAGCATTTT. The full variable domain, its missing parts supplied by reference TRBV28 and TRBJ1-5, is DVKVTQSSRYLVKRTGEKVFLECVQDMDHENMFWYRQDPGLGLRLIYFSYDVKMKEKGDIPEGYSVSREKKERFSLILESASTNQTSMYLCASSGQGGQPQHFGDGTRLSIL.

This clone was picked up one time. V gene TRBV27 combines with J gene TRBJ2-1; 10 bases map to TRBD2. This CDR3 contains 14 residues. Germline values: CDR1 MNHEY, CDR2 SMNVEV (reference sequence). With 6 bases clipped from V and 6 bases from J, the junction kept 5 bases outside the gene matches. The CDR3 sequence: CASRVSGRFNEQFF. CDR3 DNA sequence: TGTGCCAGCAGGGTTAGCGGGAGGTTCAATGAGCAGTTCTTC.

The genes are TRBV27 and TRBJ1-1; TRBD1 might be the D (6 bases). V was trimmed by 5 bases and J by 0 bases, leaving 10 bases between them. This CDR3 has 14 amino acids. The germline gives CDR1 MNHEY, CDR2 SMNVEV (reference sequence). Written as DNA, the CDR3 is TGTGCCAGCAGTCCCCGGACAGTGAACACTGAAGCTTTCTTT. Residues: CASSPRTVNTEAFF.

The rearrangement uses TRBV6-6 and TRBJ2-7; a weak D match, TRBD1 (6 bases). Trimming removed 4 bases at V and 3 bases at J, with 13 bases between. CDR3 length: 14 amino acids. Germline V CDR1 and CDR2: MNHNY, SVGAGI (reference sequence). CDR3 residues: CASSFLQGNYEQYF. CDR3 sequence (DNA): TGTGCCAGCAGTTTCTTACAGGGAAACTACGAGCAGTACTTC.

This rearrangement joins TRBV5-1 to TRBJ1-1; 7 bases align to TRBD1. V shed 3 bases, J shed 8 bases, and the junction held 7 bases outside the gene matches. The germline CDR1 and CDR2 sequences are SGHRS and YFSETQ. The CDR3 extends over 13 amino acids. In nucleotides, the CDR3 is TGCGCCAGCAGCTCCCAGGGGGACCTGGAAGCTTTCTTT. Amino acid sequence: CASSSQGDLEAFF.

The V call is TRBV11-3, the J call TRBJ2-7, with a weak D call TRBD1 (5 bases). The V gene lost 2 bases and the J gene lost 3 bases, with 11 bases spanning the gap. From germline, CDR1 is SGHNT and CDR2 YENEEA. CDR3 length: 14 amino acids. This CDR3 reads CASSLRQGYYEQYF. CDR3 bases: TGTGCCAGCAGCTTAAGGCAGGGTTACTACGAGCAGTACTTC.

The chain uses TRBV28 and TRBJ2-3; D is uncertain. With 5 bases removed from V and 2 bases from J, the gap between germline ends came to 5 bases. The CDR3 is 12 amino acids. Germline CDR1 and CDR2: MDHEN and SYDVKM. The chain's CDR3 is CASSPITDTQYF. DNA for the CDR3: TGTGCCAGCAGTCCAATCACAGATACGCAGTATTTT.

This sequence joins TRBV6-5 and TRBJ2-1; D may be TRBD1 (5 bases). Germline CDR1 is MNHEY and CDR2 is SVGAGI. The CDR3 has 15 amino acids. With 2 bases removed from V and 5 bases from J, the gap between germline ends came to 13 bases. CDR3 coding DNA: TGTGCCAGCAGTTACGACCGCGACAGCCACAATGAGCAGTTCTTC. Translating gives CASSYDRDSHNEQFF.

J is TRBJ1-3 and V is TRBV9, with 10 bases identical to TRBD1. Per the germline V gene, CDR1 is SGDLS and CDR2 is YYNGEE. V lost 3 bases to trimming and J lost 1 base; unmatched junction nucleotides: 10. The CDR3 runs to 18 residues. CDR3 bases: TGTGCCAGCAGCGCATACCGAGGGACAGGGGAGTCTGGAAACACCATATATTTT. It is translated as CASSAYRGTGESGNTIYF.

The chain carries TRBV6-4 and TRBJ2-7, with TRBD2 identical over 9 bases. With 0 bases clipped from V and 5 bases from J, the junction kept 11 bases outside the gene matches. CDR3 length: 17 residues. The germline gives CDR1 MRHNA, CDR2 SNTAGT. The CDR3 spells CASSDSVEEREVNEQYF. Here the CDR3 DNA reads TGTGCCAGCAGTGACTCAGTGGAAGAGCGGGAGGTCAACGAGCAGTACTTC.

The chain uses TRBV29-1 and TRBJ1-4, with a weak D call TRBD1 (5 bases). This CDR3 has 13 amino acids. Per the germline V gene, CDR1 is SQVTM and CDR2 is ANQGSEA. Trimming left V 6 bases short and J 3 bases short, with 11 bases between. The DNA of the CDR3 is TGCAGCGTGGCAGGGTTGGCTAATGAAAAACTGTTTTTT. Residues: CSVAGLANEKLFF.

The chain has TRBV6-2 or TRBV6-3 and TRBJ2-1; no clear D gene. The CDR3 is 17 amino acids. The V gene's germline CDR1 is MNHEY and CDR2 SVGEGT. V lost 0 bases, J lost 0 bases, and 12 bases lay in between. Here the CDR3 reads CASSYSSVGFSYNEQFF. In DNA, the CDR3 is TGTGCCAGCAGTTACTCGAGCGTAGGTTTCTCCTACAATGAGCAGTTCTTC.

V is TRBV28 and J is TRBJ2-7; TRBD2 matches at 8 bases. Germline lookup yields CDR1 MDHEN and CDR2 SYDVKM. Losses at the gene ends were 7 bases for V and 2 bases for J; bases not matched to a gene: 13. The CDR3 runs 16 residues. CDR3 loop: CASTAGPRLATYEQYF. The CDR3 nucleotides are TGTGCCAGCACCGCCGGACCAAGACTAGCGACCTACGAGCAGTACTTC.

This chain uses TRBV28 with TRBJ2-7, with 8 bases identical to TRBD2. CDR1 and CDR2 (germline): MDHEN, SYDVKM. The CDR3 spans 15 residues. The V segment lost 3 bases and the J segment 4 bases; nucleotides outside the gene matches: 8. CDR3 amino acids: CASSFTGGSSYEQYF. CDR3 sequence (DNA): TGTGCCAGCAGTTTTACGGGAGGGTCGAGTTACGAGCAGTACTTC.

In nucleotides, the CDR3 is TGTGCCAGTTCAGGACAGGGGGTCGTTCGGCAGTACTTC. Encoded protein: CASSGQGVVRQYF. The chain has TRBV6-6 and TRBJ2-7, with 10 bases that match TRBD1. Trimming took 9 bases from V and 9 from J; bases not matched to a gene: 11. The CDR3 is made up of 13 amino acids. CDR1 is MNHNY, CDR2 SVGAGI, per germline (reference sequence).

The chain has TRBV4-1 and TRBJ2-7; 13 bases are shared with TRBD2. With V trimmed by 2 bases and J by 4 bases, 14 bases remained unmatched. Germline V gives CDR1 MGHRA, CDR2 YSYEKL. This CDR3 is 19 amino acids long. CDR3 sequence (DNA): TGCGCCAGCAGCCAACAGGGACAAGGGTGGACTAGCGGGAGATACGAGCAGTACTTC. Its translation is CASSQQGQGWTSGRYEQYF.

The chain links TRBV5-1 to TRBJ2-7, with 7 bases aligning to TRBD2. CDR1 and CDR2 (germline): SGHRS, YFSETQ. CDR3 length: 21 residues. Unmatched junction bases numbered 24, after V lost 0 bases and J lost 3 bases. The CDR3 bases are TGCGCCAGCAGCTTGGATAGGAACCGGGTGACGTCTGGCGGGAGAGTCTACGAGCAGTACTTC. Its translation: CASSLDRNRVTSGGRVYEQYF.